What follows are 6 T cell receptor beta chains derived from one specimen sequenced in a study of T-cell reconstitution after alpha-beta-depleted transplantation in children. Library preparation (for TCRbeta) was performed with unique molecular identifiers. MiXCR, run by TCRdb on the PCR reads, gives a single entry per CDR3 protein. The data contain about 250,000 distinct CDR3 sequences, roughly a quarter of them seen just once; the ten biggest clones take up about 5%. The starting material was PBMCs, mostly from graft donor cells, obtained 360 days after TCRalphabeta/CD19-depleted stem cell transplant. Source of these receptors: a female patient under 10 years old who had a stem cell transplant for congenital amegakaryocytic thrombocytopenia, so the T cells may come from the graft donor.

This clonotype was seen at least ten times. The rearrangement uses TRBV12-3 or TRBV12-4 and TRBJ2-3; no definite D call. The CDR3 loop spans 11 amino acids. Trimming removed 6 bases at V and 2 bases at J, with 3 bases between. CDR3 amino acids: CASRYTDTQYF. The DNA for the CDR3 is TGTGCCAGCAGATACACAGATACGCAGTATTTT.

The J gene is TRBJ1-2, the V gene TRBV5-1; 7 bases fit TRBD1. The junction had 6 bases not matched to a gene; V was cut back by 0 bases and J by 4 bases. The CDR3 has 15 amino acids. CDR1 is SGHRS, CDR2 YFSETQ, per germline. The CDR3 sequence is CASSLVGGGTYGYTF. The DNA for the CDR3 is TGCGCCAGCAGCTTGGTTGGAGGGGGCACCTATGGCTACACCTTC.

The chain links TRBV5-6 to TRBJ2-1; TRBD2 agrees at 7 bases. The CDR3 is 15 amino acids. The V segment lost 0 bases and the J segment 6 bases; nucleotides outside the gene matches: 6. Germline V lookup: CDR1 SGHDT, CDR2 YYEEEE. CDR3 DNA sequence: TGTGCCAGCAGCTTGGGAGCGGGGCCGACCAATGAGCAGTTCTTC. Protein sequence: CASSLGAGPTNEQFF.

V gene TRBV3-1 combines with J gene TRBJ2-1, with D perhaps being TRBD1 or TRBD2 (5 bases each). This CDR3 has 16 residues. Trimming removed 1 base at V and 2 bases at J, with 12 bases between. The germline V gene has CDR1 LGHDT and CDR2 YNNKEL (reference sequence). In DNA form, the CDR3 reads TGTGCCAGCAGCCAAGCGGGACGGGTTACCTACAATGAGCAGTTCTTC. Translating it yields CASSQAGRVTYNEQFF.

V gene TRBV23-1 combines with J gene TRBJ1-1; unclear D gene. TRBV23-1 is noted as an ORF with a role that remains uncertain. Trimming removed 0 bases at V and 7 bases at J, with 9 bases between. The CDR3 consists of 13 residues. CDR3 residues: CASSQSEQSEAFF. DNA of the CDR3: TGCGCCAGCAGTCAATCCGAACAGAGTGAAGCTTTCTTT.

This clonotype came up a few times. CDR3 amino acids: CASSLGLSDNEQFF. The CDR3 DNA reads TGTGCCAGCAGCTTGGGGCTCAGCGACAATGAGCAGTTCTTC. This rearrangement joins TRBV7-9 to TRBJ2-1; a possible D gene is TRBD1 (5 bases). From germline, CDR1 is SEHNR and CDR2 FQNEAQ (reference sequence). With 3 bases removed from V and 5 bases from J, the gap between germline ends came to 11 bases. The CDR3 is 14 amino acids.